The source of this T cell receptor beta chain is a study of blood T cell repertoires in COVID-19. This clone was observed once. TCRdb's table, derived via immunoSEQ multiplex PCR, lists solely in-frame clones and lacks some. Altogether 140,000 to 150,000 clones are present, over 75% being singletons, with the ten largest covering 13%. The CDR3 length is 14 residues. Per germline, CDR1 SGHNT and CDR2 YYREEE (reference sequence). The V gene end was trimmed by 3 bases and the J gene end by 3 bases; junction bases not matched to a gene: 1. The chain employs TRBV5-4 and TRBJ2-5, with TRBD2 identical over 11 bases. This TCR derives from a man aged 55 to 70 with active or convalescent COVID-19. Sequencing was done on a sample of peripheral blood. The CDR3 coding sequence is TGTGCCAGCAGCTGGGGACTAGCGGAAGAGACCCAGTACTTC. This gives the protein CASSWGLAEETQYF.